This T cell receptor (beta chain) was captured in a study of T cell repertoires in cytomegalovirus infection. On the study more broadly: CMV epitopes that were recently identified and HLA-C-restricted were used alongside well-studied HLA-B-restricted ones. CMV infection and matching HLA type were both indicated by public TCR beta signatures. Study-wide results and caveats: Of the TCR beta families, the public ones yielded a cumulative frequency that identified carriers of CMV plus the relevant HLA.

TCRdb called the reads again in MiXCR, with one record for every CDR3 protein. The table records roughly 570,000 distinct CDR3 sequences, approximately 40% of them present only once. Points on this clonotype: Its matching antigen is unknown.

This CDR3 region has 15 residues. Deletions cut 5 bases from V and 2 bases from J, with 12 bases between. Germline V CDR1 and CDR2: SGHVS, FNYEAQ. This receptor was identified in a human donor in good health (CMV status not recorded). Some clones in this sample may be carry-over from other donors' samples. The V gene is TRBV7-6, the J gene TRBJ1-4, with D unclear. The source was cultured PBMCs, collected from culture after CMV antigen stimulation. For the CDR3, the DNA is TGTGCCAGCAGCCCCTCGGGAGAGACTAATGAAAAACTGTTTTTT. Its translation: CASSPSGETNEKLFF.